What follows are 18 T cell receptor beta chains derived from one specimen sequenced in a study of blood T cell repertoires in COVID-19. Only in-frame clones appear in the TCRdb table, and some are missing; sequencing was by immunoSEQ multiplex PCR. The sample includes about 220,000 clones, approximately 85% of them seen just once. The source material was peripheral blood. The receptors were sampled from a woman in her seventies with COVID-19, enrolled during active disease.

CDR3 sequence (DNA): TGTGCCAGCAGCTCAGGGGGATTCGGAAACACCATATATTTT. This encodes CASSSGGFGNTIYF. V usage is TRBV7-2 and J usage is TRBJ1-3; TRBD1 matches at 7 bases. This CDR3 is built from 14 residues. J was trimmed by 4 bases and V by 4 bases; bases with no gene match: 4. The germline gives CDR1 SGHTA, CDR2 FQGNSA. The full variable domain, its missing parts supplied by reference TRBV7-2 and TRBJ1-3, is GAGVSQSPSNKVTEKGKDVELRCDPISGHTALYWYRQSLGQGLEFLIYFQGNSAPDKSGLPSDRFSAERTGGSVSTLTIQRTQQEDSAVYLCASSSGGFGNTIYFGEGSWLTVV.

V and J are TRBV10-3 and TRBJ2-3, with TRBD2 matching 8 bases. The CDR3 consists of 16 residues. The germline V gene has CDR1 ENHRY and CDR2 SYGVKD. Germline trimming cut 6 bases from V and 1 base from J; bases unmatched to any gene: 9. The chain's CDR3 is CAISVLAAWGTDTQYF. CDR3 bases: TGTGCCATCAGCGTACTAGCGGCCTGGGGCACAGATACGCAGTATTTT.

The chain couples TRBV18 to TRBJ1-3; D not certain. Germline loops: CDR1 KGHSH, CDR2 LQKENI. The CDR3 runs 16 residues. The V end lost 2 bases, the J end lost 4 bases, and 15 bases lay between the germline ends. In nucleotides, the CDR3 is TGTGCCAGCTCACCAGGGCCCAGTCGATCGGGAAACACCATATATTTT. This codes for CASSPGPSRSGNTIYF.

A word on this clone: One end of the junction varies from germline; a read error may be responsible. The J gene is TRBJ1-1, the V gene TRBV7-7; D is undetermined. Germline loops: CDR1 SSHAT, CDR2 FNYEAQ (reference sequence). The CDR3 has 13 amino acids. CDR3 DNA sequence: TGTGCTAGCAGCCCTGACACGAACACTGAAGCTTTCTTT. Encoded protein: CASSPDTNTEAFF.

The rearrangement links TRBV29-1 to TRBJ1-2, with a weak D call TRBD1 (6 bases). Germline V gene data show CDR1 as SQVTM and CDR2 as ANQGSEA. The CDR3 consists of 15 residues. The V end lost 6 bases, the J end lost 8 bases, and 25 bases lay between the germline ends. CDR3 nucleotide sequence: TGCAGCGTGATAGGCAGGGGTTCAGTGGCTGGGGGCTACACCTTC. This sequence encodes CSVIGRGSVAGGYTF.

This chain links TRBV6-5 with TRBJ1-1; 7 bases line up with TRBD1. The CDR3 runs to 13 residues. V lost 7 bases, J lost 3 bases, and 5 bases stayed unmatched. Germline-derived CDR1 and CDR2 are MNHEY and SVGAGI. This chain's CDR3 is CASTGQFHTEAFF. DNA for the CDR3: TGTGCCAGCACGGGACAGTTTCACACTGAAGCTTTCTTT.

The chain is built from TRBV11-3 and TRBJ1-1; 9 bases line up with TRBD1. The CDR3 consists of 15 residues. J lost 0 bases, V lost 5 bases, and 4 bases had no gene match. Germline-derived CDR1 and CDR2 are SGHNT and YENEEA. CDR3 residues: CASSPRDRVNTEAFF. CDR3 coding DNA: TGTGCCAGCAGCCCCCGGGACAGGGTGAACACTGAAGCTTTCTTT.

CDR3 sequence reads: CASMFRGQTDTQYF. DNA of the CDR3: TGTGCCAGTATGTTCCGGGGACAGACAGATACGCAGTATTTT. The V and J genes are TRBV19 and TRBJ2-3; 7 bases are shared with TRBD1. V gave up 7 bases and J gave up 3 bases; unmatched junction bases: 7. In germline, CDR1 is LNHDA, CDR2 SQIVND (reference sequence). This CDR3 region has 14 residues.

This sequence joins TRBV5-6 and TRBJ2-7; 10 bases map to TRBD1. Looked up from germline, CDR1 is SGHDT and CDR2 is YYEEEE. The CDR3 is made up of 15 amino acids. V gave up 4 bases and J gave up 3 bases; unmatched junction bases: 7. Written as DNA, the CDR3 is TGTGCCAGCAGCGTGCGGGACAGGGGAGGCTACGAGCAGTACTTC. Its protein product is CASSVRDRGGYEQYF.

V is TRBV19 and J is TRBJ2-3; D is perhaps TRBD2 (6 bases). Trimming stripped 4 bases from V and 2 bases from J, with 16 bases between. The CDR3 consists of 16 residues. CDR1 is LNHDA and CDR2 is SQIVND in the germline V gene (reference sequence). CDR3 nucleotide sequence: TGTGCCAGTAGTACCCGAACGGGGGTTCTCACAGATACGCAGTATTTT. It encodes CASSTRTGVLTDTQYF.

This clone has only a few counts. The chain couples TRBV13 to TRBJ1-1; 7 nucleotides align to TRBD1. The CDR3 totals 15 residues. Germline V CDR1 and CDR2: PRHDT, FYEKMQ (reference sequence). Losses at the gene ends were 3 bases for V and 1 base for J; bases not matched to a gene: 5. In DNA form, the CDR3 reads TGTGCCAGCAGCTTGTACCGGGACAGGAACACTGAAGCTTTCTTT. Translating it yields CASSLYRDRNTEAFF.

CDR3 coding DNA: TGCGCCAGCAATCGCGAACCGGGACAAAACTATGGCTACACCTTC. It specifies CASNREPGQNYGYTF. The chain is built from TRBV5-1 and TRBJ1-2; D is possibly TRBD1 (6 bases). V was clipped by 6 bases and J by 2 bases, with 17 bases between them. The CDR3 spans 15 residues. CDR1 and CDR2 (germline): SGHRS, YFSETQ.

This clone turned up a few times. This chain connects TRBV7-2 to TRBJ2-7; maybe TRBD2 (6 bases). CDR3 length equals 15 residues. Looked up from germline, CDR1 is SGHTA and CDR2 is FQGNSA. The V and J ends lost 3 bases and 2 bases respectively, with 14 bases between them. The CDR3 nucleotides are TGTGCCAGCAGCTTCAGAAGCGGGTCTACCTACGAGCAGTACTTC. This sequence encodes CASSFRSGSTYEQYF.

The V call is TRBV5-1, the J call TRBJ1-1; possible D gene TRBD1, 6 bases. V was cut by 3 bases and J by 4 bases, with 19 bases left in between. This CDR3 region has 16 residues. Germline V gene lookup returns CDR1 SGHRS and CDR2 YFSETQ. The CDR3, as DNA: TGCGCCAGCAGCTACGGGGACACCGAAGTAGGCACTGAAGCTTTCTTT. Its protein is CASSYGDTEVGTEAFF.

The chain combines TRBV7-2 with TRBJ2-3; D perhaps matches TRBD2 (7 bases). CDR1 is SGHTA and CDR2 is FQGNSA in the germline V gene. This CDR3 contains 16 residues. V lost 0 bases to trimming and J lost 2 bases, with 12 bases between them. The CDR3: CASSLAVAGATDTQYF. CDR3 sequence (DNA): TGTGCCAGCAGCTTAGCGGTGGCGGGGGCCACAGATACGCAGTATTTT.

The chain couples TRBV6-5 to TRBJ1-5; D perhaps matches TRBD1 (6 bases). The CDR3 extends over 12 amino acids. Germline values: CDR1 MNHEY, CDR2 SVGAGI. V was cut by 4 bases and J by 6 bases, with 7 bases left in between. CDR3: CASSWGRQPQHF. As DNA, the CDR3 is TGTGCCAGCAGTTGGGGGCGTCAGCCCCAGCATTTT.

This clone was observed a single time. The gene calls are TRBV11-2 and TRBJ1-2; TRBD1 agrees at 8 bases. This CDR3 is 13 amino acids long. Germline loops: CDR1 SGHAT, CDR2 FQNNGV. The V segment lost 5 bases and the J segment 7 bases; nucleotides outside the gene matches: 6. CDR3 loop: CASSRYDRGGYTF. CDR3 DNA sequence: TGTGCCAGCAGCCGATACGACAGGGGTGGCTACACCTTC.

The V gene is TRBV5-4, the J gene TRBJ2-7; 7 nucleotides agree with TRBD1. The CDR3 consists of 15 residues. CDR1 is SGHNT, CDR2 YYREEE, per germline (reference sequence). The trim removed 4 bases at V and 5 bases at J, leaving 12 bases unmatched. CDR3: CASSPTGNRDHEQYF. The CDR3 region has the DNA TGTGCCAGCAGCCCGACAGGGAATAGGGACCACGAGCAGTACTTC.